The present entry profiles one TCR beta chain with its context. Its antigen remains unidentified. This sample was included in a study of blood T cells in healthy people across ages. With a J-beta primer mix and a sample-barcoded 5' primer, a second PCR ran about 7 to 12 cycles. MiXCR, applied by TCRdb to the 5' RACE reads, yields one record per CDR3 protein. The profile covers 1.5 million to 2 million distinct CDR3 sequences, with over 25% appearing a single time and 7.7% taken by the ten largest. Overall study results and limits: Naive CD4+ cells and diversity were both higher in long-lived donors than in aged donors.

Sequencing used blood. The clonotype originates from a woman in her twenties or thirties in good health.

The CDR3 DNA sequence: TGTGCCAGCAGCTATAACAGGGGGGGGTACAATGAGCAGTTCTTC. Translating it yields CASSYNRGGYNEQFF. The chain links TRBV7-6 to TRBJ2-1; D perhaps matches TRBD1 (8 bases). This CDR3 is 15 amino acids long. Germline V gives CDR1 SGHVS, CDR2 FNYEAQ. The V end lost 4 bases, the J end lost 4 bases, and 14 bases lay between the germline ends.